The rows below give T cell receptor beta chains drawn from one sample of a study. TCRdb re-called the 5' RACE reads with MiXCR, one entry per CDR3 protein. This sample has approximately 23,000 distinct CDR3 sequences, with 30% found just once. Sequencing input: tumor-infiltrating naive CD4+ T cells sorted from the breast tumor. The source of these receptors is a female donor with breast cancer. Both conserved end residues are trimmed from each CDR3.

J gene: TRBJ1-1; V gene: TRBV9; CDR3 protein: ASSVGGVLNTEAF
J gene: TRBJ1-1; V gene: TRBV6-1; CDR3 protein: ASSVHRGTEAF
J gene: TRBJ1-5; V gene: TRBV7-2; CDR3 protein: ASCSLDRRNQPQH
J gene: TRBJ2-7; V gene: TRBV4-1; CDR3 protein: ASSHPWTSGRRSYEQY
J gene: TRBJ2-7; V gene: TRBV6-1; CDR3 protein: ASRGTGTGDYEQY
J gene: TRBJ2-1; V gene: TRBV11-2; CDR3 protein: ASSLDLVANEQL
J gene: TRBJ2-1; V gene: TRBV7-3; CDR3 protein: ASSLTWDRINNEQF
J gene: TRBJ2-1; V gene: TRBV20-1; CDR3 protein: SASPLGDSGRNEQF
J gene: TRBJ2-3; V gene: TRBV15; CDR3 protein: ATSRDRGGEGTDTQY
J gene: TRBJ2-1; V gene: TRBV4-2; CDR3 protein: ASSPSWSFGSGNEQF
J gene: TRBJ2-6; V gene: TRBV15; CDR3 protein: ATRGDRSSGANVLT
J gene: TRBJ2-1; V gene: TRBV3-1; CDR3 protein: ASSQDGLAFNEQF
J gene: TRBJ1-2; V gene: TRBV6-5; CDR3 protein: ASSPPGRGRYGYT
J gene: TRBJ2-1; V gene: TRBV7-9; CDR3 protein: ASSLAATSNNEQF
J gene: TRBJ2-1; V gene: TRBV7-6; CDR3 protein: ASRPQGRNEQF
J gene: TRBJ1-3; V gene: TRBV4-1; CDR3 protein: ASSQEILISGNTIY
J gene: TRBJ2-1; V gene: TRBV7-3; CDR3 protein: ASSLAGGPYNEQF
J gene: TRBJ1-1; V gene: TRBV3-1; CDR3 protein: ASSFRQNTEAF
J gene: TRBJ2-1; V gene: TRBV20-1; CDR3 protein: SALAGGPSHEQF
J gene: TRBJ2-3; V gene: TRBV2; CDR3 protein: AITLGTGRTDTQY
J gene: TRBJ2-7; V gene: TRBV20-1; CDR3 protein: SARVPTGFVEQY
J gene: TRBJ2-7; V gene: TRBV6-5; CDR3 protein: AGSYSGTGTYEQN
J gene: TRBJ1-5; V gene: TRBV7-8; CDR3 protein: ASSLGGYYSNQPQH
J gene: TRBJ2-7; V gene: TRBV6-5; CDR3 protein: ASKIPGGPGEQY
J gene: TRBJ2-1; V gene: TRBV5-1; CDR3 protein: ASSPSSGTSYNEQF
J gene: TRBJ2-1; V gene: TRBV6-1; CDR3 protein: ASTTSAREQF
J gene: TRBJ1-1; V gene: TRBV5-5; CDR3 protein: ASSRTGAKNTEAF
J gene: TRBJ2-1; V gene: TRBV7-9; CDR3 protein: ASSPAGTRNEQF
J gene: TRBJ1-1; V gene: TRBV6-1; CDR3 protein: ASSSQGLFSTEAF
J gene: TRBJ2-2; V gene: TRBV7-3; CDR3 protein: ASSLTGNTGELF
J gene: TRBJ2-3; V gene: TRBV6-4; CDR3 protein: ASSRASTDTQY
J gene: TRBJ2-1; V gene: TRBV5-1; CDR3 protein: ASSLDVPGTSVPEQF
J gene: TRBJ2-3; V gene: TRBV29-1; CDR3 protein: AIPDTQY
J gene: TRBJ1-1; V gene: TRBV10-3; CDR3 protein: AIKGQGSEAF
J gene: TRBJ1-5; V gene: TRBV20-1; CDR3 protein: SARGPGYTSNQPRH
J gene: TRBJ2-1; V gene: TRBV4-2; CDR3 protein: ASSQHQDSVNVQF
J gene: TRBJ1-5; V gene: TRBV6-5; CDR3 protein: ASSPSSYGAPH
J gene: TRBJ1-2; V gene: TRBV3-1; CDR3 protein: ASSPQMAANYGYT
J gene: TRBJ2-7; V gene: TRBV12-3/TRBV12-4; CDR3 protein: ASSVSGNYYEQY
J gene: TRBJ1-4; V gene: TRBV7-9; CDR3 protein: ASSTPRRQEGKLF
J gene: TRBJ2-2; V gene: TRBV7-3; CDR3 protein: ASSDRGGELF
J gene: TRBJ2-7; V gene: TRBV12-3/TRBV12-4; CDR3 protein: ASSRTGTRYEQY
J gene: TRBJ1-6; V gene: TRBV4-2; CDR3 protein: ASSQDWTEGSPLH
J gene: TRBJ1-2; V gene: TRBV9; CDR3 protein: ASSGRQGSRGYT
J gene: TRBJ2-1; V gene: TRBV7-2; CDR3 protein: ASSRHPPGLAGTEQF
J gene: TRBJ1-1; V gene: TRBV7-2; CDR3 protein: ASRASGDTEAF
J gene: TRBJ1-5; V gene: TRBV20-1; CDR3 protein: SASGRYNQPQH
J gene: TRBJ1-5; V gene: TRBV9; CDR3 protein: ASSPGGREGDQPQH
J gene: TRBJ2-7; V gene: TRBV29-1; CDR3 protein: SVWSAGEQY
J gene: TRBJ2-7; V gene: TRBV24-1; CDR3 protein: ATSAWWGELQRLGGEQY
J gene: TRBJ1-5; V gene: TRBV6-5; CDR3 protein: ASSYRQGGEPQH
J gene: TRBJ1-2; V gene: TRBV18; CDR3 protein: ASSGDAVDRENGYT
J gene: TRBJ1-1; V gene: TRBV15; CDR3 protein: ATSRDRGGTEAF
J gene: TRBJ2-7; V gene: TRBV7-9; CDR3 protein: ASSLIGRTGLAYEQY
J gene: TRBJ2-1; V gene: TRBV15; CDR3 protein: ATRSTDYNEQF
J gene: TRBJ2-3; V gene: TRBV5-1; CDR3 protein: ASSLGLTGGATDTQY
J gene: TRBJ1-2; V gene: TRBV4-1; CDR3 protein: ASSQDAAGGRGNYGYT
J gene: TRBJ2-3; V gene: TRBV28; CDR3 protein: ASSAPRGSTDTQY
J gene: TRBJ1-5; V gene: TRBV4-1; CDR3 protein: ASSQGDGLNQPQH